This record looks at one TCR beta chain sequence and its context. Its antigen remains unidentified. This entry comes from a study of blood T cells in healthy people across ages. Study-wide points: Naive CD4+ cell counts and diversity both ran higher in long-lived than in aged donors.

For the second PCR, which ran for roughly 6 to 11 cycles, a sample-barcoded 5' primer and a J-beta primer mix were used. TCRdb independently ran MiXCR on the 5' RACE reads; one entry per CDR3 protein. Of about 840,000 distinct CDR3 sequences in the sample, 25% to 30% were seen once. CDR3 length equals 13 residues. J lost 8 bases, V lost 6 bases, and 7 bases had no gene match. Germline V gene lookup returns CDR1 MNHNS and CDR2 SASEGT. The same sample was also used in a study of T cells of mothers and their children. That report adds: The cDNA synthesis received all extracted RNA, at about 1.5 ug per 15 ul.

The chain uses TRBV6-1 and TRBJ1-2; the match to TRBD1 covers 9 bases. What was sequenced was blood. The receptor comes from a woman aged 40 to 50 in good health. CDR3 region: CASRQGTGRGYTF. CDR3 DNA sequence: TGTGCCAGCAGGCAAGGGACAGGGAGGGGCTACACCTTC.